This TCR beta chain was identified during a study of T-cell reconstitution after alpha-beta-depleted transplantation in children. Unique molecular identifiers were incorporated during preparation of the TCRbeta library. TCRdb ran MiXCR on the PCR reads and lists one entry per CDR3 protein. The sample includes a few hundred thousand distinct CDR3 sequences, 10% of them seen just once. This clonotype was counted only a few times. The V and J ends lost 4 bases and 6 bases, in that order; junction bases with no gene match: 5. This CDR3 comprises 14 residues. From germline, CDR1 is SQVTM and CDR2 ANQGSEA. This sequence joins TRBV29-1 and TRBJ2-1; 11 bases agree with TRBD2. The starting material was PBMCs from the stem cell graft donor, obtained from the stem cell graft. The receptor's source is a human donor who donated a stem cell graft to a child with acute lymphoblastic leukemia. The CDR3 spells CSVVGLAGVNEQFF. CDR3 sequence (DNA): TGCAGCGTTGTTGGACTAGCGGGTGTCAATGAGCAGTTCTTC.